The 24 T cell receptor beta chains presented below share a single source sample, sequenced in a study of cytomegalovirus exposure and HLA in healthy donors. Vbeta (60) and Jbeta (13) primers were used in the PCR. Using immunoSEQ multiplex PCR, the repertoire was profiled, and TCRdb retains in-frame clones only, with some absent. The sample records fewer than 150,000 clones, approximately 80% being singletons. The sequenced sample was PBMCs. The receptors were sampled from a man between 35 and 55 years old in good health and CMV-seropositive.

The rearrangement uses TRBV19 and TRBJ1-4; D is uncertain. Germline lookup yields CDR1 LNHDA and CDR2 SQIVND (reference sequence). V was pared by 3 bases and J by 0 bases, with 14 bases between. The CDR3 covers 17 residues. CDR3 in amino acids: CASSMGGYTATNEKLFF. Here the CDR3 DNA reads TGTGCCAGTAGTATGGGAGGGTATACAGCAACTAATGAAAAACTGTTTTTT.

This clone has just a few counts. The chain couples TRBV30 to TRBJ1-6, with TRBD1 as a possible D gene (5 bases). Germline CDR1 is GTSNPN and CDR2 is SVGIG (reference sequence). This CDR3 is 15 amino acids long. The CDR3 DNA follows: TGTGCACTTAGCCCCGGCGGGACCAATAATTCACCCCTCCACTTT. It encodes CALSPGGTNNSPLHF.

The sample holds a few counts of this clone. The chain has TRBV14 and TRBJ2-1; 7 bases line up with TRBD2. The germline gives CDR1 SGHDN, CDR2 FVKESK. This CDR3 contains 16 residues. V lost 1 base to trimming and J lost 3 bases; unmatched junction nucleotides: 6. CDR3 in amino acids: CASSQVRLADYNEQFF. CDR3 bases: TGTGCCAGCAGCCAAGTACGTCTAGCGGACTACAATGAGCAGTTCTTC.

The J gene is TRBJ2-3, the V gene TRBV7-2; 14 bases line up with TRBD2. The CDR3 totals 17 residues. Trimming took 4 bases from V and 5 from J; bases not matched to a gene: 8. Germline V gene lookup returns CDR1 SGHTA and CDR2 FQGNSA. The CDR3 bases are TGTGCCAGCAGCTACGGGACTAGCGGGGGCCGCCAAGATACGCAGTATTTT. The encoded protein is CASSYGTSGGRQDTQYF.

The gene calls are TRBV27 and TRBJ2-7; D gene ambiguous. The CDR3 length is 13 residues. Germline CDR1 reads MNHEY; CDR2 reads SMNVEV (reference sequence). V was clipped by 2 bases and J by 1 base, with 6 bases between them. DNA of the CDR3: TGTGCCAGCAGTTTACAGGTGTCCTACGAGCAGTACTTC. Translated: CASSLQVSYEQYF.

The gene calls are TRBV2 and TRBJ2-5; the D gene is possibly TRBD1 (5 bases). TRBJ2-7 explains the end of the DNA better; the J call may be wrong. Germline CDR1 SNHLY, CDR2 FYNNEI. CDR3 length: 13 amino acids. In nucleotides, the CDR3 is TGTGCCAGCAGCCAGGGATTCTCCTACGAGCAGTACTTC. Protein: CASSQGFSYEQYF.

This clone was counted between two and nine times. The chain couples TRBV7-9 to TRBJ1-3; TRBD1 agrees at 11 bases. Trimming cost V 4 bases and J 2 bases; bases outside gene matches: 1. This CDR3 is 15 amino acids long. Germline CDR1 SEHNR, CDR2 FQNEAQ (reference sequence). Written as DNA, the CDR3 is TGTGCCAGCAGCTCGGGACAGGGGGCTGGAAACACCATATATTTT. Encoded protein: CASSSGQGAGNTIYF.

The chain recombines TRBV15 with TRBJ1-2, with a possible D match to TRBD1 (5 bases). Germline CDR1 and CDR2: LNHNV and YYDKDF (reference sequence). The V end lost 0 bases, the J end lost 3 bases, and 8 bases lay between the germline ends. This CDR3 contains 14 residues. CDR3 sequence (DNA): TGTGCCACCAGCAGAGATCAGGGCGACTATGGCTACACCTTC. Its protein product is CATSRDQGDYGYTF.

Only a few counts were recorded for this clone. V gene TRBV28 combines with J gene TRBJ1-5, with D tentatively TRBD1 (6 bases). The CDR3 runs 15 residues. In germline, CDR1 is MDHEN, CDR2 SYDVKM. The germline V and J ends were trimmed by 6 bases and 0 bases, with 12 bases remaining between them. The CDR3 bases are TGTGCCAGCAGCCGGACAGAGTATAGCAATCAGCCCCAGCATTTT. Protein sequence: CASSRTEYSNQPQHF.

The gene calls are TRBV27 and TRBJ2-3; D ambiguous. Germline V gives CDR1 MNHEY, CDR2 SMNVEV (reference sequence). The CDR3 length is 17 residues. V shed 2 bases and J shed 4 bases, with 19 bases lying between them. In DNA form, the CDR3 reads TGTGCCAGCAGTTTAGGGCAGGTCAGGTCTACGTCAGATACGCAGTATTTT. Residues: CASSLGQVRSTSDTQYF.

DNA of the CDR3: TGTGCCAGCCGGGGACAGGCGGGTGGTTCACCCCTCCACTTT. It is translated as CASRGQAGGSPLHF. The chain employs TRBV6-5 and TRBJ1-6, with 8 bases fitting TRBD1. After removal of 8 bases from V and 9 bases from J, the junction contained 9 bases not matched to a gene. The CDR3 is 14 residues long. Germline CDR1 reads MNHEY; CDR2 reads SVGAGI.

CDR3 protein: CASSGRGTSSYEQYF. CDR3 nucleotide sequence: TGTGCCAGTAGTGGCAGGGGAACGTCCTCCTACGAGCAGTACTTC. The V gene is TRBV19, the J gene TRBJ2-7; tentatively, D is TRBD1 (6 bases). The V end was cut by 5 bases, the J end by 0 bases, with 14 bases between. The CDR3 extends over 15 amino acids. Germline V CDR1 and CDR2: LNHDA, SQIVND (reference sequence). Full variable domain (missing parts from reference TRBV19 and TRBJ2-7): DGGITQSPKYLFRKEGQNVTLSCEQNLNHDAMYWYRQDPGQGLRLIYYSQIVNDFQKGDIAEGYSVSREKKESFPLTVTSAQKNPTAFYLCASSGRGTSSYEQYFGPGTRLTVT.

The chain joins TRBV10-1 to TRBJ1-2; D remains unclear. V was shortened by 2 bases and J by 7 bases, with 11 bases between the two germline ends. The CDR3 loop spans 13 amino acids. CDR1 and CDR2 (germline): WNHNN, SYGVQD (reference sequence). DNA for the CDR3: TGCGCCAGCAGTGAGAATCTTTCCGGTGGCTACACCTTC. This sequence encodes CASSENLSGGYTF.

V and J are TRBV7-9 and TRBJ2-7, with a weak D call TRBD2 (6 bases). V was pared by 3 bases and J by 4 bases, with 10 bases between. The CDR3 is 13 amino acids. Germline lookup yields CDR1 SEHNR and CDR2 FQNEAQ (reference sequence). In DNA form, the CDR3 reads TGTGCCAGCAGCTTGGGGACTCAATACGAGCAGTACTTC. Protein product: CASSLGTQYEQYF.

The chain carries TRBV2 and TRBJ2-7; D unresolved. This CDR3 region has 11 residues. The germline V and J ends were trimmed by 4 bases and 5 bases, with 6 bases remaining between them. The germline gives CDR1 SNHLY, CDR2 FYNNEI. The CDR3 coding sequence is TGTGCCAGCAGTGTCTACCACGAGCAGTACTTC. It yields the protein CASSVYHEQYF.

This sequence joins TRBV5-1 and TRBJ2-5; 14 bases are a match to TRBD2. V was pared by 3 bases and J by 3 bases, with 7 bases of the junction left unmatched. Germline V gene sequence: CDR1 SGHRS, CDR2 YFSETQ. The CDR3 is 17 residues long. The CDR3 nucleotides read TGCGCCAGCAGCTCCGGGACTAGCGGGAGCCTCGAAGAGACCCAGTACTTC. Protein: CASSSGTSGSLEETQYF. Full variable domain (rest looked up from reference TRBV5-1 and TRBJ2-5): KAGVTQTPRYLIKTRGQQVTLSCSPISGHRSVSWYQQTPGQGLQFLFEYFSETQRNKGNFPGRFSGRQFSNSRSEMNVSTLELGDSALYLCASSSGTSGSLEETQYFGPGTRLLVL.

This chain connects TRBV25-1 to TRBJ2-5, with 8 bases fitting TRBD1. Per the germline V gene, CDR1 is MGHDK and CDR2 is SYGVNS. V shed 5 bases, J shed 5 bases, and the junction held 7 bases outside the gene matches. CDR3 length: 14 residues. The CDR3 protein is CASSPDRARETQYF. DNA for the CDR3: TGTGCCAGCAGTCCGGACAGGGCGAGGGAGACCCAGTACTTC. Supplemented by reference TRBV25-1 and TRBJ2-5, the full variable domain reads EADIYQTPRYLVIGTGKKITLECSQTMGHDKMYWYQQDPGMELHLIHYSYGVNSTEKGDLSSESTVSRIRTEHFPLTLESARPSHTSQYLCASSPDRARETQYFGPGTRLLVL.

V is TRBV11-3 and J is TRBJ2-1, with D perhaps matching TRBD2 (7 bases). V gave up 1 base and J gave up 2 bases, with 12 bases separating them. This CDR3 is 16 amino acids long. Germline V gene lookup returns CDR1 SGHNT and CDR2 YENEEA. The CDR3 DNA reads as TGTGCCAGCAGCTTAGCCGTCGGGGGGCCCTACAATGAGCAGTTCTTC. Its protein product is CASSLAVGGPYNEQFF. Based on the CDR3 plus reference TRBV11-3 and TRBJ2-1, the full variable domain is EAGVVQSPRYKIIEKKQPVAFWCNPISGHNTLYWYLQNLGQGPELLIRYENEEAVDDSQLPKDRFSAERLKGVDSTLKIQPAELGDSAVYLCASSLAVGGPYNEQFFGPGTRLTVL.

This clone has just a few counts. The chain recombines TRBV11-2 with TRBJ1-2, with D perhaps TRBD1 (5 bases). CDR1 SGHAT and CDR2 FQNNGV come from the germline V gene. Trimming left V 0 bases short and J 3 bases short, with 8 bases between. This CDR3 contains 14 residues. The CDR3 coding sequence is TGTGCCAGCAGCTTAGATAAGGGGTACTATGGCTACACCTTC. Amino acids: CASSLDKGYYGYTF.

CDR3 in amino acids: CASSSDRGQGYTF. For the CDR3, the DNA is TGTGCCAGCAGTTCGGACAGGGGGCAAGGCTACACCTTC. The rearrangement joins TRBV27 to TRBJ1-2; 11 bases are shared with TRBD1. The trim removed 4 bases at V and 8 bases at J, leaving 3 bases unmatched. Germline V gene sequence: CDR1 MNHEY, CDR2 SMNVEV (reference sequence). The CDR3 is 13 residues long.

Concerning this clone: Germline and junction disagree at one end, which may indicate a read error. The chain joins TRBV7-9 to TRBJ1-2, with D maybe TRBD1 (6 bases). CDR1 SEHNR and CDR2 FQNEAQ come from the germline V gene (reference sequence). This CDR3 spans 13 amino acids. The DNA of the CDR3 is TGTTCCAGCAGCCAGGACAGAAACTATGGCTACACCTTC. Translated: CSSSQDRNYGYTF. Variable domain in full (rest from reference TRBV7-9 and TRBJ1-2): DTGVSQNPRHKITKRGQNVTFRCDPISEHNRLYWYRQTLGQGPEFLTYFQNEAQLEKSRLLSDRFSAERPKGSFSTLEIQRTEQGDSAMYLCSSSQDRNYGYTFGSGTRLTVV.

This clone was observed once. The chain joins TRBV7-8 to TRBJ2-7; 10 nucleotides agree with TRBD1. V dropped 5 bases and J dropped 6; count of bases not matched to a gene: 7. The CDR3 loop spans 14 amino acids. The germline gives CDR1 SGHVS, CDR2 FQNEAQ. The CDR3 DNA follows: TGTGCCAGCAGCCTGGGGACAGGGGTGGGCGAGCAGTACTTC. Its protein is CASSLGTGVGEQYF.

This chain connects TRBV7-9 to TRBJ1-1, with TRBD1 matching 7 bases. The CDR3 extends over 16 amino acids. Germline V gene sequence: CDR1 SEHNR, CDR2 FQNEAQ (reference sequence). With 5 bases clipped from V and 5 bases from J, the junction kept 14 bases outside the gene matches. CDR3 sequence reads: CASSPFKPGQRTEAFF. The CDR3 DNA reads TGTGCCAGCAGCCCGTTTAAACCGGGACAGAGGACTGAAGCTTTCTTT.

CDR3 nucleotides: TGCGCCAGCAGCCTCGGACAGAGTTCTAATGAAAAACTGTTTTTT. Its protein is CASSLGQSSNEKLFF. J is TRBJ1-4 and V is TRBV4-1; the D gene is possibly TRBD1 (6 bases). The ends were cut back, 4 bases at V and 3 bases at J, with 12 bases in the middle. CDR1 and CDR2 from the germline V gene are MGHRA and YSYEKL. The CDR3 consists of 15 residues.